These T cell receptor beta chains were read from a single sample in a study of regulatory T cells in long-lasting Graves disease. TCRdb recomputed calls from the multiplex PCR reads with MiXCR, one row per CDR3 protein. The table has about 540,000 distinct CDR3 sequences, about 13% seen once. These data also formed part of another study, on T cells in Graves' hyperthyroidism and ophthalmopathy.

The sample here was peripheral blood mononuclear cells (PBMCs), taken at new diagnosis, from a patient treated with antithyroid drugs. The receptor source for this set is a man aged 25-45 years with Graves disease. The CDR3 runs from the conserved cysteine through the conserved F or W. D genes are given only for firm matches. Clone size is given for some rows only: seen once, a few or many times, or a class if the clone is expanded.

clone size	J gene	V gene	D gene	CDR3 DNA	CDR3 protein
many	TRBJ2-5	TRBV28	-	TGTGCCAGCAGTTTTAGAGGGTTCGGAGAGACCCAGTACTTC	CASSFRGFGETQYF
many	TRBJ1-1	TRBV29-1	-	TGCAGCGGCACCAGAGGGACTGAAGCTTTCTTT	CSGTRGTEAFF
-	TRBJ2-3	TRBV5-1	TRBD1	TGCGCCAGCAGCTGGGGGACAGGGTGGGCAGATACGCAGTATTTT	CASSWGTGWADTQYF
many	TRBJ2-3	TRBV12-3/TRBV12-4	-	TGTGCCAGCAGTCCCCGAGGGGGAGTCCCAGATACGCAGTATTTT	CASSPRGGVPDTQYF
few	TRBJ2-4	TRBV20-1	-	TGCAGTGCTGAAAAGGGACTAGCCAAAAACATTCAGTACTTC	CSAEKGLAKNIQYF
many	TRBJ1-2	TRBV29-1	TRBD1	TGCAGCGTTGGCCCCAAAACGGGACAGCTACTCAACTATGGCTACACCTTC	CSVGPKTGQLLNYGYTF
-	TRBJ2-7	TRBV20-1	-	TGCAGTGCTAGACTAGCGCTCGAGCAGTACTTC	CSARLALEQYF
-	TRBJ2-6	TRBV27	-	TGTGCCAGCAGTCTTAAAGGACGGCGCCAAATCTCTGGGGCCAACGTCCTGACTTTC	CASSLKGRRQISGANVLTF
many	TRBJ2-7	TRBV5-1	TRBD1	TGCGCCAGCAGACGGACAGGGGAGAGCGAGCAGTACTTC	CASRRTGESEQYF
many	TRBJ1-2	TRBV7-3	-	TGTGCCAGCAGCTTAAATAATAGGGCAGGGGAGAACTATGGCTACACCTTC	CASSLNNRAGENYGYTF
many	TRBJ2-5	TRBV20-1	-	TGCAGTGCTAGAAACAGGAGGAAAGAGACCCAGTACTTC	CSARNRRKETQYF
-	TRBJ1-5	TRBV7-9	-	TGTGCCAGCACTACGGTGGAGAACTTAAGCAATCAGCCCCAGCATTTT	CASTTVENLSNQPQHF
few	TRBJ2-4	TRBV20-1	TRBD2	TGCAGTGCGATACCCACTAGCGGGAGAAACATTCAGTACTTC	CSAIPTSGRNIQYF
few	TRBJ2-3	TRBV11-2	-	TGTGCCAGCAGCTGGACTCCGCCTAGGGATACGCAGTATTTT	CASSWTPPRDTQYF
few	TRBJ1-1	TRBV10-3	-	TGTGCCATCAGTGAAGAAGGGAACACTGAAGCTTTCTTT	CAISEEGNTEAFF
many	TRBJ2-1	TRBV6-2/TRBV6-3	-	TGTGCCAGCAGTGATTATAGGGGTCTCTACAATGAGCAGTTCTTC	CASSDYRGLYNEQFF
few	TRBJ1-6	TRBV20-1	-	TGCAGTGCTAGAGAGGAACGGGATTCACCCCTCCACTTT	CSAREERDSPLHF
many	TRBJ1-1	TRBV7-2	-	TGTGCCAGCAGCTTAGTAGGCGGGGAAACTGAAGCTTTCTTT	CASSLVGGETEAFF
many	TRBJ1-1	TRBV2	-	TGTGCCAGCAGCTCCAGGGCCTCTAACACTGAAGCTTTCTTT	CASSSRASNTEAFF
many	TRBJ2-5	TRBV28	TRBD1	TGTGCCAGCAAACCCCCCCCCGTTGCCAGGGGGCGAGAACAAGAGACCCAGTACTTC	CASKPPPVARGREQETQYF
-	TRBJ2-7	TRBV9	-	TGTGCCAGCAGCGTTGCTGGGTCCCACGAGCAGTACTTC	CASSVAGSHEQYF
many	TRBJ1-6	TRBV10-3	-	TGTGCCATCAGTGAGTCCGGGCGACAGGATTCACCCCTCCACTTT	CAISESGRQDSPLHF
few	TRBJ2-1	TRBV6-1	TRBD2	TGTGCCAGCAATGGACTAGCGGGAGGGCTGAGCTCCTACAATGAGCAGTTCTTC	CASNGLAGGLSSYNEQFF
few	TRBJ2-3	TRBV10-3	TRBD2	TGTGCCATCAGTGAAGGAGCGGGAGGATACACAGATACGCAGTATTTT	CAISEGAGGYTDTQYF
many	TRBJ2-5	TRBV7-8	-	TGTGCCAGCACCGAGGACACGAAAGAGACCCAGTACTTC	CASTEDTKETQYF
-	TRBJ2-7	TRBV19	TRBD1	TGTGCCAGTAGGGGGACAGGGGTTGACGAGCAGTACTTC	CASRGTGVDEQYF
few	TRBJ2-6	TRBV18	TRBD1	TGTGCCAGCTCACCTCGGCAGGGGGCATCAGGTGGGGCCAACGTCCTGACTTTC	CASSPRQGASGGANVLTF
-	TRBJ2-1	TRBV2	-	TGTGCCAGCAGTGATCTGCAAGGACCGTACAATGAGCAGTTCTTC	CASSDLQGPYNEQFF
-	TRBJ2-7	TRBV2	-	TGTGCCAGCAGTTTTAGTCAGGGAACCTACGAGCAGTACTTC	CASSFSQGTYEQYF
-	TRBJ2-5	TRBV12-3/TRBV12-4	TRBD1	TGTGCCAGCAGTTTACGACAGGGGGCAGAGGCCCAGTACTTC	CASSLRQGAEAQYF
-	TRBJ2-1	TRBV6-5	-	TGTGCCAGCAGTTACTTCGGTACATACAATGAGCAGTTCTTC	CASSYFGTYNEQFF
many	TRBJ1-4	TRBV24-1	TRBD1	TGTGCCGCCGGGACAGCTGAAAAACTGTTTTTT	CAAGTAEKLFF
many	TRBJ1-1	TRBV2	-	TGTGCCAGCAAGGGAGGCACTGAAGCTTTCTTT	CASKGGTEAFF
-	TRBJ2-1	TRBV29-1	-	TGCAGGAGGGTAGCAGTGCAGTTCTTC	CRRVAVQFF
many	TRBJ2-2	TRBV12-3/TRBV12-4	-	TGTGCCAGCAGTTGGACTGGTGGATCCGGGGAGCTGTTTTTT	CASSWTGGSGELFF
many	TRBJ1-6	TRBV30	-	TGTGCCTGGAAGGAAGGGATGAATTCACCCCTCCACTTT	CAWKEGMNSPLHF
many	TRBJ2-7	TRBV5-1	-	TGCGCCAGCAGCAGAGACTTAGGGGTCGGCTTAGACGAGCAGTACTTC	CASSRDLGVGLDEQYF
many	TRBJ2-1	TRBV7-2	TRBD1	TGTGCCAGCAGCTCAGGGGGCGCCTACAATGAGCAGTTCTTC	CASSSGGAYNEQFF
many	TRBJ2-3	TRBV2	-	TGTGCCAGCAGCCAAAAGATCTCGGGTACGCAGTATTTT	CASSQKISGTQYF
-	TRBJ2-7	TRBV18	TRBD1	TGTGCCAGCTCACCCGCGGGACAGGACAACTACGAGCAGTACTTC	CASSPAGQDNYEQYF
-	TRBJ2-3	TRBV20-1	TRBD2	TGCAGTGCCGATAGGACTAGCGGATCAGGAGATACGCAGTATTTT	CSADRTSGSGDTQYF
many	TRBJ1-4	TRBV27	-	TGTGCCAGCAGTCCGATAAAGGGCTTCAATGAAAAACTGTTTTTT	CASSPIKGFNEKLFF
many	TRBJ1-5	TRBV27	-	TGTGCCAGCAGTCGTTCGACCCGCAATCAGCCCCAGCATTTT	CASSRSTRNQPQHF
few	TRBJ2-2	TRBV20-1	TRBD2	TGCAGTGCTAGACTAGCGGGAGTTACCGGGGAGCTGTTTTTT	CSARLAGVTGELFF